This TCR beta chain stems from a study of T cell responses to AZD1222 COVID-19 vaccine. Findings and limits, study-wide: Variant regions that are unmutated are reportedly the target of nearly half of spike-specific TCRs. Rises in breadth and depth of Spike-specific TCRs came after two AZD1222 doses. Females made up more of the donors, who were largely white British, and clonal diversity may have come out too low.

As concerns this clone: The antigen is undetermined.

Trimming at V came to 4 bases and at J to 7 bases, leaving 12 bases not matched to a gene. Germline assignment: CDR1 SQVTM and CDR2 ANQGSEA. The CDR3 has 14 residues. Sequencing used immunoSEQ multiplex PCR; TCRdb keeps in-frame clones, though not all of them. The sample has tens of thousands of clones; around 92% are singletons. The source was peripheral blood, collected on day 0 of AZD1222 vaccination. The receptor was derived from an adult in good health. The genes are TRBV29-1 and TRBJ2-7, with TRBD2 matching 8 bases. The CDR3: CSVGPGLGHPEQYF. For the CDR3, the DNA is TGCAGCGTTGGGCCGGGACTAGGCCATCCGGAGCAGTACTTC.